This T cell receptor (beta chain) was recovered during a study of blood T cell repertoires in COVID-19. The wider study: Samples representing acute and convalescent COVID-19 were sourced from the United States, Italy and Spain.

In the original analysis: Reference gene primer amplification yielded estimated nucleated cell counts. Profiled with immunoSEQ multiplex PCR; TCRdb holds only in-frame clones, not every one. The V and J calls and clone size were taken over from that table, and D and trimming were inferred from the DNA. The profile shows under 450,000 clones, about 88% of them singletons. Seattle patients were enrolled while actively infected and followed longitudinally. This clone was seen only a few times. In the same sample, other DNA sequences code for this CDR3. CDR3 length: 14 amino acids. V trimming: 5 bases; J trimming: 6 bases; junction bases outside the gene matches: 6. The germline CDR1 and CDR2 sequences are SGHTA and FQGNSA.

J is TRBJ1-5 and V is TRBV7-2; 8 bases are a match to TRBD1. Input material: peripheral blood. The TCR sequence derives from a woman aged 40 to 55 with COVID-19, enrolled during active disease. The CDR3 DNA reads as TGTGCCAGCAGCGCACAGGGGGGCGGTCAGCCCCAGCATTTT. It translates to CASSAQGGGQPQHF. Full variable domain (remainder filled in from reference TRBV7-2 and TRBJ1-5): GAGVSQSPSNKVTEKGKDVELRCDPISGHTALYWYRQSLGQGLEFLIYFQGNSAPDKSGLPSDRFSAERTGGSVSTLTIQRTQQEDSAVYLCASSAQGGGQPQHFGDGTRLSIL.